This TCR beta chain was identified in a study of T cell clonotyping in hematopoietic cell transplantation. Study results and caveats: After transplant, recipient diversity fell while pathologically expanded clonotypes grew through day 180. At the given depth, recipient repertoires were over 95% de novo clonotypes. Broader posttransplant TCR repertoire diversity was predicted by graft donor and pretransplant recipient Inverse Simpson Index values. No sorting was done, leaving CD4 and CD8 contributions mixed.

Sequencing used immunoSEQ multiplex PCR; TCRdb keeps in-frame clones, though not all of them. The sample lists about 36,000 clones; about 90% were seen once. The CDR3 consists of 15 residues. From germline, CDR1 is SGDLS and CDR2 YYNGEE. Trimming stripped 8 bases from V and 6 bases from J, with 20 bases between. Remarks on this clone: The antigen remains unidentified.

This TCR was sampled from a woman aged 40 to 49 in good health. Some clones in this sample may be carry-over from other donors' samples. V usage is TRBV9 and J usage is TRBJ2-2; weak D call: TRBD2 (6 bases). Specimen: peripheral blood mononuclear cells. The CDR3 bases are TGTGCCAGTGGGAGGATAGCGCAAGGCGCCGGGGAGCTGTTTTTT. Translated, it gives CASGRIAQGAGELFF.